This TCR beta chain was captured by sequencing in a study of T-cell reconstitution after alpha-beta-depleted transplantation in children. Study-level results: Roughly two months post-transplant, alpha-beta T cells reportedly originated from several hundred graft clones that had expanded. Diversity of TCRbeta at day 60 was high in some patients, arising from surviving recipient T cells and thymic progenitors. The authors attributed T-cell counts and diversity one year after transplant mostly to newly produced T cells.

Unique molecular identifiers were used to barcode this TCRbeta library. TCRdb ran MiXCR on the PCR reads and lists one entry per CDR3 protein. The table records some 130,000 distinct CDR3 sequences, 9.7% of them present only once. The CDR3 has 15 residues. The V and J ends lost 2 bases and 8 bases, in that order; junction bases with no gene match: 7. Germline CDR1 DFQATT, CDR2 SNEGSKA (reference sequence). Concerning this clonotype itself: Its matching antigen is unknown.

This material consisted of PBMCs, mostly from graft donor cells, taken 180 days after TCRalphabeta/CD19-depleted stem cell transplant. The sequence was collected from a girl under two years old who had a stem cell transplant for combined immunodeficiency, so the T cells may come from the graft donor. This sequence joins TRBV20-1 and TRBJ2-1; 12 positions match TRBD2. The CDR3 is CSARTTSGSWDEQFF. CDR3 coding DNA: TGCAGTGCTAGAACGACTAGCGGGAGTTGGGATGAGCAGTTCTTC.